The next 16 T cell receptor beta chains were all read from a single sample in a study of vaccination and CD4 T cells after COVID-19. For these receptors, no antigen is known. Cultured CD4+ T cell DNA underwent sequencing with the Oncomine TCR Beta short-read assay. In TCRdb, the PCR reads were re-called with MiXCR into one record per CDR3 protein. Altogether thousands of distinct CDR3 sequences are present, roughly 50% being singletons, with the ten largest covering 8%. The treatment denotes: roughly ten-day PBMC culture with coronavirus spike peptide pools or control peptides (ViraFEST assay). Sequencing used CD4+ T cells from blood, cultured in vitro. All receptors come from a human donor who had recovered from COVID-19.

V gene TRBV6-1 combines with J gene TRBJ1-4; D gene ambiguous. V was trimmed by 7 bases and J by 5 bases, leaving 8 bases between them. The CDR3 covers 12 residues. Per the germline V gene, CDR1 is MNHNS and CDR2 is SASEGT. The CDR3: CASTGRNEKLFF. In nucleotides, the CDR3 is TGTGCCAGCACCGGACGGAATGAAAAACTGTTTTTT.

About this clonotype: The junction and the germline gene differ at one end; a read error may be behind it. DNA of the CDR3: TGTGCTAGCAGCCCCGGTGATAGCGGGGCAGATACGCAGTATTTT. This translates into CASSPGDSGADTQYF. V usage is TRBV7-7 and J usage is TRBJ2-3; 8 positions match TRBD2. The CDR3 is made up of 15 amino acids. Germline CDR1 and CDR2: SSHAT and FNYEAQ (reference sequence).

V gene TRBV19 combines with J gene TRBJ1-1; unclear D gene. The CDR3 has 14 residues. Per germline, CDR1 LNHDA and CDR2 SQIVND (reference sequence). Between the trimmed V and J ends, which lost 3 bases and 0 bases, there was a span of 8 bases. CDR3 in DNA: TGTGCCAGTAGTATCAAAGCTATGAACACTGAAGCTTTCTTT. This translates into CASSIKAMNTEAFF. The whole variable domain, filled in from reference TRBV19 and TRBJ1-1, reads DGGITQSPKYLFRKEGQNVTLSCEQNLNHDAMYWYRQDPGQGLRLIYYSQIVNDFQKGDIAEGYSVSREKKESFPLTVTSAQKNPTAFYLCASSIKAMNTEAFFGQGTRLTVV.

This chain joins TRBV7-9 and TRBJ1-5, with 11 bases aligning to TRBD1. The germline V gene has CDR1 SEHNR and CDR2 FQNEAQ (reference sequence). The CDR3 length is 17 residues. Trimming at V came to 5 bases and at J to 4 bases, leaving 10 bases not matched to a gene. The CDR3 spells CASSQGQGQGGNQPQHF. DNA of the CDR3: TGTGCCAGCAGCCAGGGGCAGGGACAGGGGGGAAATCAGCCCCAGCATTTT.

This clonotype was detected only a few times. V is TRBV7-2 and J is TRBJ2-1, with D perhaps TRBD2 (6 bases). Germline V gene data show CDR1 as SGHTA and CDR2 as FQGNSA. CDR3 length: 16 residues. Trimming left V 2 bases short and J 0 bases short, with 11 bases between. For the CDR3, the DNA is TGTGCCAGCAGCTTATCCGGCGGGAACTCCTACAATGAGCAGTTCTTC. Protein sequence: CASSLSGGNSYNEQFF.

V is TRBV7-8 and J is TRBJ2-5; D unclear. The V gene's germline CDR1 is SGHVS and CDR2 FQNEAQ. Deletions cut 2 bases from V and 3 bases from J, with 10 bases between. The CDR3 consists of 14 residues. The CDR3 DNA reads TGTGCCAGCAGCTTAAGCAACGTGAAAGAGACCCAGTACTTC. The encoded protein is CASSLSNVKETQYF. Together with reference TRBV7-8 and TRBJ2-5, the CDR3 gives the full variable domain: GAGVSQSPRYKVAKRGQDVALRCDPISGHVSLFWYQQALGQGPEFLTYFQNEAQLDKSGLPSDRFFAERPEGSVSTLKIQRTQQEDSAVYLCASSLSNVKETQYFGPGTRLLVL.

The V and J genes are TRBV5-6 and TRBJ2-2; TRBD1 matches 8 bases. J lost 6 bases, V lost 0 bases, and 10 bases had no gene match. The CDR3 is made up of 17 amino acids. CDR1 SGHDT and CDR2 YYEEEE come from the germline V gene. In DNA form, the CDR3 reads TGTGCCAGCAGCTTGGGTTACAGGACAGGGCATGCCGGGGAGCTGTTTTTT. It specifies CASSLGYRTGHAGELFF.

The sample holds one count of this clonotype. The chain is built from TRBV9 and TRBJ2-5; D is unresolved. This CDR3 comprises 18 residues. Trimming stripped 0 bases from V and 1 base from J, with 19 bases between. Per germline, CDR1 SGDLS and CDR2 YYNGEE. This chain's CDR3 is CASSVEDMGYSSQETQYF. CDR3 in DNA: TGTGCCAGCAGCGTAGAGGATATGGGATACAGCAGCCAAGAGACCCAGTACTTC.

The rearrangement joins TRBV6-1 to TRBJ1-2, with 7 bases matching TRBD1. Germline V gene sequence: CDR1 MNHNS, CDR2 SASEGT. The CDR3 length is 13 residues. The trim removed 5 bases at V and 8 bases at J, leaving 8 bases unmatched. The CDR3 sequence is CASSRDRAGGYTF. CDR3 nucleotide sequence: TGTGCCAGCAGTCGAGACAGGGCTGGAGGCTACACCTTC.

This chain uses TRBV7-8 with TRBJ2-1; D remains unclear. The germline V gene has CDR1 SGHVS and CDR2 FQNEAQ. This CDR3 has 15 residues. V was pared by 2 bases and J by 6 bases, with 14 bases between. The CDR3 loop is CASSLLLVIGNEQFF. For the CDR3, the DNA is TGTGCCAGCAGCTTACTCCTAGTTATTGGCAATGAGCAGTTCTTC.

The chain carries TRBV27 and TRBJ1-2, with D hard to call. The germline V and J ends were trimmed by 6 bases and 7 bases, with 15 bases remaining between them. This CDR3 has 13 amino acids. Germline CDR1 is MNHEY and CDR2 is SMNVEV (reference sequence). This chain's CDR3 is CASSIRFSSGYTF. DNA for the CDR3: TGTGCCAGCAGCATCAGGTTCTCTAGTGGCTACACCTTC.

This clonotype has just a few counts. The chain links TRBV27 to TRBJ2-7, with 7 bases lining up with TRBD1. The germline gives CDR1 MNHEY, CDR2 SMNVEV (reference sequence). The J segment lost 4 bases and the V segment lost 5 bases, leaving 8 bases of the junction unmatched. The CDR3 is 14 amino acids. CDR3 protein: CASSPRTGLYEQYF. CDR3 DNA sequence: TGTGCCAGCAGTCCTCGGACAGGACTTTACGAGCAGTACTTC.

J is TRBJ1-1 and V is TRBV5-5, with unresolved D. The CDR3 runs 15 residues. Germline V gene data show CDR1 as SGHKS and CDR2 as YYEKEE (reference sequence). V was pared by 3 bases and J by 2 bases, with 14 bases between. The CDR3 loop reads CASSSYSGRNTEAFF. The CDR3, as DNA: TGTGCCAGCAGCTCCTACTCCGGGCGTAACACTGAAGCTTTCTTT.

The chain is built from TRBV11-2 and TRBJ1-2; TRBD1 might be the D (5 bases). The CDR3 is 15 residues long. The V gene's germline CDR1 is SGHAT and CDR2 FQNNGV. Trimming took off 1 base at V and 3 bases at J, with 12 bases between the two ends. CDR3 DNA: TGTGCCAGCAGCTTAGTGGGGGTCGGGGACTATGGCTACACCTTC. Its protein is CASSLVGVGDYGYTF.

In this sample, this clonotype turned up a few times. A junction end diverges from the germline sequence, so it may reflect a read error. The chain recombines TRBV6-2 or TRBV6-3 with TRBJ1-1, with D possibly matching TRBD1 (5 bases). The CDR3 extends over 14 amino acids. Germline-derived CDR1 and CDR2 are MNHEY and SVGEGT. CDR3: CASSPSSGNPEAFF. CDR3 sequence (DNA): TGTGCCAGCAGCCCCTCCTCAGGGAACCCTGAAGCTTTCTTT.

The chain employs TRBV19 and TRBJ2-7; possible D gene TRBD1, 5 bases. Deletions cut 5 bases from V and 0 bases from J, with 20 bases between. The CDR3 is 17 residues long. Per germline, CDR1 LNHDA and CDR2 SQIVND (reference sequence). CDR3 in amino acids: CASSPDLSSDTSYEQYF. As DNA, the CDR3 is TGTGCCAGTAGTCCAGACCTTAGCTCGGACACCTCCTACGAGCAGTACTTC.